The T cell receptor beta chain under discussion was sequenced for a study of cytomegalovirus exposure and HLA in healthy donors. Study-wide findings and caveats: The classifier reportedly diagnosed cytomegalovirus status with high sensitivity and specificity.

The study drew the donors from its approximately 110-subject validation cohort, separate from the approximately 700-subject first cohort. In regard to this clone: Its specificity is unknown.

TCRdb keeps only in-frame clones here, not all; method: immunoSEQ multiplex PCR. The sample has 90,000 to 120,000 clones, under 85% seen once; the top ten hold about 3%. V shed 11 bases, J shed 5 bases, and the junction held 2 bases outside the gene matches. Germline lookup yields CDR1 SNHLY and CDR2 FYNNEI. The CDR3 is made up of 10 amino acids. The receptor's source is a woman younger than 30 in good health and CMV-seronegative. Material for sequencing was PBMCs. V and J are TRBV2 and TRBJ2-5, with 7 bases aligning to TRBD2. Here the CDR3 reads CAAGRETQYF. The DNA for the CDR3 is TGTGCCGCCGGGAGGGAGACCCAGTACTTC.